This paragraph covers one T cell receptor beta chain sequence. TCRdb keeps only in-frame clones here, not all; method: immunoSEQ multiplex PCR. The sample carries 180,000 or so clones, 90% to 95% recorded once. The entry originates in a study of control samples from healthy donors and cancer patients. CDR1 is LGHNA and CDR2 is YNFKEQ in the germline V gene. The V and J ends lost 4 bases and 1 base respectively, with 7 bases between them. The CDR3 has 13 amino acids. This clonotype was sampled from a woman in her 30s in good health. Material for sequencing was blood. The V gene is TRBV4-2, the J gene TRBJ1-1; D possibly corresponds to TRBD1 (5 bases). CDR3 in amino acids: CASSLDTNTEAFF. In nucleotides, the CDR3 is TGTGCCAGCAGCCTGGACACGAACACTGAAGCTTTCTTT.